Listed here are 18 T cell receptor beta chains from one sample, sequenced in a study of blood T cell repertoires in COVID-19 (dated by TCRdb to the early 2020s). Libraries came from the immunoSEQ multiplex PCR assay. TCRdb limited this immuneACCESS table to in-frame rearrangements with V and J called. A share of clones is missing; checked studies link under half to unresolved V genes, and the rest is unexplained. In all, the sample holds more than 60,000 clones, and about 93% of those were seen once. The ten biggest clones cover about 6.1% of the sample. The sequenced sample was peripheral blood. Source of these receptors: a human donor in a cohort sampled during active COVID-19.

The V gene is TRBV6-5, the J gene TRBJ1-2; D gene uncertain. V was clipped by 5 bases and J by 1 base, with 11 bases between them. Germline CDR1 and CDR2: MNHEY and SVGAGI. This CDR3 spans 14 amino acids. CDR3 in DNA: TGTGCCAGCAGTCCTAGCCCCGGTAACTATGGCTACACCTTC. This codes for CASSPSPGNYGYTF.

The genes are TRBV7-2 and TRBJ2-2; TRBD1 matches at 11 bases. Germline V gene data show CDR1 as SGHTA and CDR2 as FQGNSA. The length of the CDR3 is 16 residues. Trimming cost V 3 bases and J 6 bases; bases outside gene matches: 6. In nucleotides, the CDR3 is TGTGCCAGCAGCTTGTGGGACAGGGGGGTTCCCGGGGAGCTGTTTTTT. It encodes CASSLWDRGVPGELFF. Variable domain in full (rest from reference TRBV7-2 and TRBJ2-2): GAGVSQSPSNKVTEKGKDVELRCDPISGHTALYWYRQSLGQGLEFLIYFQGNSAPDKSGLPSDRFSAERTGGSVSTLTIQRTQQEDSAVYLCASSLWDRGVPGELFFGEGSRLTVL.

The chain has TRBV29-1 and TRBJ2-5; 7 bases match TRBD2. The CDR3 sequence is 12 residues long. V trimming: 5 bases; J trimming: 2 bases; junction bases outside the gene matches: 2. Per germline, CDR1 SQVTM and CDR2 ANQGSEA. CDR3 region: CSVSSGQETQYF. In DNA, the CDR3 is TGCAGCGTTTCTAGCGGTCAAGAGACCCAGTACTTC.

V usage is TRBV5-1 and J usage is TRBJ2-5, with TRBD2 matching over 11 bases. CDR3 length: 16 residues. Germline V CDR1 and CDR2: SGHRS, YFSETQ. The V gene end was trimmed by 3 bases and the J gene end by 5 bases; junction bases not matched to a gene: 9. CDR3 protein: CASSSDSGGARETQYF. DNA for the CDR3: TGCGCCAGCAGCTCGGATAGCGGGGGGGCCCGGGAGACCCAGTACTTC.

This rearrangement joins TRBV18 to TRBJ2-5; 14 nucleotides align to TRBD2. Germline V lookup: CDR1 KGHSH, CDR2 LQKENI. The CDR3 sequence is 16 residues long. J gave up 5 bases and V 2 bases, and 4 bases lay outside the gene matches. DNA of the CDR3: TGTGCCAGCTCACCAAGACTAGCGGGGGGGCTGGAGACCCAGTACTTC. Amino acid sequence: CASSPRLAGGLETQYF.

This chain links TRBV12-3 or TRBV12-4 with TRBJ1-5, with D unresolved. The CDR3 is 13 residues long. V was pared by 6 bases and J by 2 bases, with 8 bases between. In nucleotides, the CDR3 is TGTGCCAGCAGAGATGCGGGCAATCAGCCCCAGCATTTT. This translates into CASRDAGNQPQHF.

The chain combines TRBV4-2 with TRBJ2-1; tentative D call: TRBD1 (6 bases). The CDR3 has 17 residues. Deletions cut 3 bases from V and 5 bases from J, with 20 bases between. Germline V gene data show CDR1 as LGHNA and CDR2 as YNFKEQ. This CDR3 reads CASSHPFQGSDNNEQFF. The CDR3 DNA is TGTGCCAGCAGCCATCCTTTCCAGGGGTCCGATAACAATGAGCAGTTCTTC.

This rearrangement joins TRBV5-1 to TRBJ2-7; D is uncertain. Trimming cost V 4 bases and J 0 bases, with 5 bases left between them. In germline, CDR1 is SGHRS, CDR2 YFSETQ. This CDR3 has 12 amino acids. DNA of the CDR3: TGCGCCAGCAGCCCGGGCTCCTACGAGCAGTACTTC. The encoded protein is CASSPGSYEQYF.

V gene TRBV11-3 combines with J gene TRBJ2-5, with TRBD2 as a possible D gene (7 bases). Germline CDR1 SGHNT, CDR2 YENEEA. The CDR3 is 16 residues long. The ends were cut back, 5 bases at V and 1 base at J, with 17 bases in the middle. DNA of the CDR3: TGTGCCAGCAGCCCCTCAGATGCGGGGGCCCAAGAGACCCAGTACTTC. This encodes CASSPSDAGAQETQYF. The full variable domain, in which reference TRBV11-3 and TRBJ2-5 provide the parts outside the CDR3, is EAGVVQSPRYKIIEKKQPVAFWCNPISGHNTLYWYLQNLGQGPELLIRYENEEAVDDSQLPKDRFSAERLKGVDSTLKIQPAELGDSAVYLCASSPSDAGAQETQYFGPGTRLLVL.

This chain uses TRBV12-5 with TRBJ1-3, with D maybe TRBD1 (6 bases). CDR1 is LGHNT, CDR2 FRNRAP, per germline. The CDR3 covers 14 residues. V dropped 1 base and J dropped 2 bases, with 6 bases sitting between them. The CDR3 loop reads CASGLAGAGNTIYF. The CDR3 nucleotides read TGTGCTAGTGGTTTGGCAGGGGCTGGAAACACCATATATTTT. The whole variable domain, remainder taken from reference TRBV12-5 and TRBJ1-3, is DARVTQTPRHKVTEMGQEVTMRCQPILGHNTVFWYRQTMMQGLELLAYFRNRAPLDDSGMPKDRFSAEMPDATLATLKIQPSEPRDSAVYFCASGLAGAGNTIYFGEGSWLTVV.

This clone was detected once. V gene TRBV6-6 combines with J gene TRBJ2-1, with 8 bases aligning to TRBD1. CDR1 is MNHNY and CDR2 is SVGAGI in the germline V gene (reference sequence). Trimming at V came to 2 bases and at J to 2 bases, leaving 2 bases not matched to a gene. The CDR3 spans 15 residues. This chain's CDR3 is CASSYMDRAYNEQFF. CDR3 sequence (DNA): TGTGCCAGCAGTTACATGGACAGGGCCTACAATGAGCAGTTCTTC.

The table lists this clone with a few counts. The chain couples TRBV19 to TRBJ2-2, with 14 bases fitting TRBD2. CDR3 size: 15 residues. The germline V gene has CDR1 LNHDA and CDR2 SQIVND (reference sequence). The trim removed 8 bases at V and 7 bases at J, leaving 6 bases unmatched. This chain's CDR3 is CASRLAGGNLGELFF. The CDR3 DNA reads TGTGCCAGTCGACTAGCGGGGGGGAATCTCGGGGAGCTGTTTTTT.

This sequence joins TRBV5-1 and TRBJ2-1; D might be TRBD2 (7 bases). With 6 bases removed from V and 2 bases from J, the gap between germline ends came to 15 bases. This CDR3 is 15 amino acids long. Germline V gene data show CDR1 as SGHRS and CDR2 as YFSETQ. The CDR3 nucleotides are TGCGCCAGCAAAAGGAGCGGGGACACCTACAATGAGCAGTTCTTC. This translates into CASKRSGDTYNEQFF.

The V gene is TRBV18, the J gene TRBJ1-1, with D perhaps matching TRBD1 (5 bases). Trimming shortened V by 3 bases and J by 5 bases, and 13 bases separated the two germline ends. The CDR3 consists of 14 residues. Germline V gene lookup returns CDR1 KGHSH and CDR2 LQKENI. CDR3 DNA sequence: TGTGCCAGCTCACCGGACACCCGGGTTACTGAAGCTTTCTTT. It encodes CASSPDTRVTEAFF.

The V call is TRBV7-3, the J call TRBJ1-1; no definite D call. This CDR3 spans 13 amino acids. The germline CDR1 and CDR2 sequences are SGHTA and FQGTGA. The V end lost 4 bases, the J end lost 1 base, and 7 bases lay between the germline ends. CDR3 nucleotides: TGTGCCAGCAGCTCCCAGAAGAACACTGAAGCTTTCTTT. Its protein is CASSSQKNTEAFF.

The gene calls are TRBV15 and TRBJ2-3, with 8 bases matching TRBD2. This CDR3 contains 16 residues. Germline V gives CDR1 LNHNV, CDR2 YYDKDF (reference sequence). The V gene end was trimmed by 1 base and the J gene end by 2 bases; junction bases not matched to a gene: 5. CDR3 DNA sequence: TGTGCCACCAGCAGAGCCCGCGGGGGGATCACAGATACGCAGTATTTT. This codes for CATSRARGGITDTQYF.

This chain connects TRBV18 to TRBJ1-3, with a tentative D call TRBD1 (5 bases). The CDR3 length is 14 residues. Germline V gene lookup returns CDR1 KGHSH and CDR2 LQKENI. Trimming took 6 bases from V and 1 from J, leaving 10 bases between them. CDR3 sequence: CASSVDISGNTIYF. CDR3 nucleotide sequence: TGTGCCAGCTCGGTGGACATTTCTGGAAACACCATATATTTT.

The chain has TRBV6-5 and TRBJ2-6; D is perhaps TRBD2 (7 bases). CDR3 length equals 15 residues. The V gene's germline CDR1 is MNHEY and CDR2 SVGAGI. V was shortened by 6 bases and J by 2 bases, with 11 bases between the two germline ends. The CDR3, as DNA: TGTGCCAGCAGCATAGGGGGGGCTGGGGCCAACGTCCTGACTTTC. Translating gives CASSIGGAGANVLTF.